The T cell receptor (beta chain) under discussion was sequenced for a study of blood T cell repertoires in COVID-19. Study-wide background: The United States, Italy and Spain were the sources of the acute and convalescent COVID-19 samples. Sources were T cells, B-cell-depleted T cells, or PBMCs; the material itself was cDNA or gDNA.

The CDR3 contains 18 residues. V lost 3 bases to trimming and J lost 0 bases; unmatched junction nucleotides: 9. Germline-derived CDR1 and CDR2 are SGDLS and YYNGEE. Per the original methods: Amplification of reference gene primers provided the estimated nucleated cell counts. Sequencing was performed with immunoSEQ multiplex PCR; in TCRdb, only in-frame clones are kept and a portion is missing. The V and J calls and the clone size are those of that table, but D and trimming were determined from the DNA. This sample has some 110,000 clones, with 85% found just once. V gene TRBV9 combines with J gene TRBJ1-3; TRBD1 matches at 10 bases. The sequenced material came from peripheral blood. This receptor was identified in a man between 50 and 59 years old with acute or convalescent COVID-19. DNA of the CDR3: TGTGCCAGCAGCGACCGGGACAGGGGACCTTACTCTGGAAACACCATATATTTT. This gives the protein CASSDRDRGPYSGNTIYF.